A single sample gave rise to the 2 T cell receptor beta chains below, sequenced in a study of blood T cell repertoires in COVID-19. Sequenced by immunoSEQ multiplex PCR; TCRdb stores in-frame clones only, minus some. The sample lists under 200,000 clones; just over 85% were seen once. Sequences were obtained from peripheral blood. These receptors were taken from a man in his 60s with acute or convalescent COVID-19.

This sequence joins TRBV4-2 and TRBJ1-6; D is possibly TRBD1 (6 bases). CDR3 length: 17 amino acids. V was trimmed by 0 bases and J by 9 bases, leaving 18 bases between them. Germline V CDR1 and CDR2: LGHNA, YNFKEQ. The CDR3, as DNA: TGTGCCAGCAGCCAAGATAGGGGGACTACCGTGATTTCACCCCTCCACTTT. Amino acid sequence: CASSQDRGTTVISPLHF.

The chain links TRBV28 to TRBJ1-2, with D perhaps TRBD1 (6 bases). V was pared by 6 bases and J by 8 bases, with 28 bases between. Germline V gene data show CDR1 as MDHEN and CDR2 as SYDVKM. CDR3 length: 17 residues. For the CDR3, the DNA is TGTGCCAGCAGCCCCGGGGACACCTCCCTTGCTTGGGGGGGCTACACCTTC. The encoded protein is CASSPGDTSLAWGGYTF.